These 8 T cell receptor beta chains share one sample of origin, sequenced in a study of early T cells in non-severe SARS-CoV-2 infection. TCRdb re-derived calls from the 5' RACE reads in MiXCR, one entry per CDR3 protein. Among some 30,000 distinct CDR3 sequences listed, about 4.5% were seen once. The material sequenced was whole blood. Receptors originate from an adult who was a healthcare worker with PCR-confirmed SARS-CoV-2 infection or an uninfected control (not recorded which).

This clonotype was counted many times. The chain carries TRBV12-3 or TRBV12-4 and TRBJ1-1; D unclear. V was trimmed by 7 bases and J by 6 bases, leaving 15 bases between them. The CDR3 loop spans 13 amino acids. Here the CDR3 reads CASKDLVGPEAFF. The CDR3 DNA reads as TGTGCCAGCAAGGACCTGGTGGGCCCTGAAGCTTTCTTT.

The V gene is TRBV20-1, the J gene TRBJ2-7; D is uncertain. The CDR3 loop spans 12 amino acids. Trimming took 3 bases from V and 2 from J, leaving 8 bases between them. CDR1 and CDR2 from the germline V gene are DFQATT and SNEGSKA (reference sequence). CDR3 region: CSASRQAYEQYF. The DNA of the CDR3 is TGCAGTGCTAGTCGGCAGGCCTACGAGCAGTACTTC.

This clonotype was detected ten times or more. V is TRBV4-3 and J is TRBJ2-2, with 8 positions matching TRBD1. This CDR3 comprises 15 residues. Germline trimming cut 7 bases from V and 0 bases from J; bases unmatched to any gene: 4. CDR1 LGHNA and CDR2 YSLEER come from the germline V gene. CDR3 region: CASKTGGSNTGELFF. The CDR3 DNA follows: TGCGCCAGCAAAACAGGGGGATCGAACACCGGGGAGCTGTTTTTT.

This clonotype occurred many times. The J gene is TRBJ2-5, the V gene TRBV3-1; TRBD1 matches at 8 bases. The CDR3 has 15 residues. Germline loops: CDR1 LGHDT, CDR2 YNNKEL (reference sequence). V was clipped by 4 bases and J by 5 bases; unmatched bases: 9. This CDR3 reads CASSLSDRGDETQYF. CDR3 DNA sequence: TGTGCCAGCAGCCTTTCCGACAGGGGTGACGAGACCCAGTACTTC.

This clonotype was seen repeatedly, ten times or more. The rearrangement links TRBV28 to TRBJ2-3; 9 positions agree with TRBD2. Trimming at V came to 5 bases and at J to 4 bases, leaving 7 bases not matched to a gene. The CDR3 has 15 residues. Germline V gene sequence: CDR1 MDHEN, CDR2 SYDVKM. Here the CDR3 DNA reads TGTGCCAGCAGTGACGGCGGGGGGGCATCAGATACGCAGTATTTT. Encoded protein: CASSDGGGASDTQYF.

This clonotype was counted ten times or more. The V and J genes are TRBV5-1 and TRBJ2-7, with 9 positions matching TRBD1. Unmatched junction bases numbered 3, after V lost 3 bases and J lost 2 bases. CDR3 length: 14 amino acids. Germline CDR1 is SGHRS and CDR2 is YFSETQ. The CDR3 DNA reads TGCGCCAGCAGCTGGGGACAGGGTCCCTACGAGCAGTACTTC. Its protein is CASSWGQGPYEQYF.

The table lists this clonotype with a count of one. This may be a read error, as it is one base from a much larger clone. The rearrangement links TRBV29-1 to TRBJ2-5; 12 bases align to TRBD2. Looked up from germline, CDR1 is SQVTM and CDR2 is ANQGSEA. The CDR3 extends over 15 amino acids. The V segment lost 4 bases and the J segment 7 bases; nucleotides outside the gene matches: 10. The CDR3 nucleotides read TGCAGCGTTGGGACTAGCGGGGCACGTAAAGGGACCCAGTACTTC. Its protein is CSVGTSGARKGTQYF.

The V call is TRBV10-1, the J call TRBJ1-5; a weak D match, TRBD1 (5 bases). This CDR3 is built from 11 residues. Germline lookup yields CDR1 WNHNN and CDR2 SYGVQD (reference sequence). V was shortened by 10 bases and J by 5 bases, with 9 bases between the two germline ends. The CDR3 DNA follows: TGCGCCATCCCAGGGTATCAGCCCCAGCATTTT. Residues: CAIPGYQPQHF.